This T cell receptor (beta chain) was identified during a study of T cells in Graves' hyperthyroidism and ophthalmopathy. The V end lost 0 bases, the J end lost 7 bases, and 17 bases lay between the germline ends. This CDR3 has 16 amino acids. Germline CDR1 SGHRS, CDR2 YFSETQ. Comments on this clonotype: Its antigen is still unknown.

Findings and limits, study-wide: Model output signaled ophthalmopathy a median approximately 6.2 months ahead of onset. In blood, most of the thyroid clonotypes expanded above 0.001 were also present.

RNA transcripts yielded amplified TCR beta CDR3 regions. In the first-round RT-PCR of the TCR CDR3, the HTBI primer set was used. TCRdb reprocessed the multiplex PCR reads with MiXCR, giving one entry per CDR3 protein. The sample consists of hundreds of thousands of distinct CDR3 sequences, under 25% of them appearing once. Under 3 months was the duration of disease in ophthalmopathy patients, who also had a Clinical Activity Score of at least 3 and a NOSPECS grade of at least 4. Clinical symptoms, serum thyroxine, TRAb, thyroid ultrasound and orbital computed tomography established diagnosis. The rearrangement uses TRBV5-1 and TRBJ2-1, with D possibly TRBD2 on 5 matching bases. The receptor was isolated from a woman between 65 and 79 years old with Graves' ophthalmopathy. The sequenced material came from blood. Written as DNA, the CDR3 is TGCGCCAGCAGCTTGGCTGTGGGAGCTGGGGTTAATGAGCAGTTCTTC. This gives the protein CASSLAVGAGVNEQFF.